This is a list of T cell receptor beta chains from one sample in a study of naive and memory T cell subsets. TCRdb redid the calling of the UMI-ligation and nested PCR reads with MiXCR, one entry per CDR3 protein. The table has just over 80,000 distinct CDR3 sequences, approximately 9.2% seen once. The specimen sequenced was naive CD8+ T cells from blood. The receptors were sampled from a human donor in good health. Each CDR3 is given with its conserved first and last residue. D genes are given only for firm matches. A clone size is listed for some rows: how often the clone was seen (once, few, many), or a class if it is expanded.

V gene,J gene,D gene,clone size,CDR3 protein,CDR3 DNA
TRBV29-1,TRBJ2-7,TRBD1,few,CSCAGTGGVEQYF,TGCAGCTGCGCCGGGACAGGGGGAGTGGAGCAGTACTTC
TRBV9,TRBJ2-5,-,many,CASSFQPGQKETQYF,TGTGCCAGCAGCTTTCAGCCGGGACAAAAAGAGACCCAGTACTTC
TRBV27,TRBJ1-2,TRBD1,-,CASSLSGTGGLANYGYTF,TGTGCCAGCAGTTTATCGGGGACAGGGGGTTTAGCTAACTATGGCTACACCTTC
TRBV15,TRBJ2-6,-,many,CATSRGGSSGANVLTF,TGTGCCACCAGCAGAGGAGGCAGCTCTGGGGCCAACGTCCTGACTTTC
TRBV7-9,TRBJ2-3,TRBD2,few,CASSAASGRARDTQYF,TGTGCCAGCAGCGCCGCTAGCGGGAGGGCCAGAGATACGCAGTATTTT
TRBV4-1,TRBJ1-3,-,few,CASSHAGNTIYF,TGCGCCAGCAGCCATGCCGGAAACACCATATATTTT
TRBV4-1,TRBJ2-2,-,many,CASSLRGGSNTGELFF,TGCGCCAGCAGCCTCCGGGGTGGATCGAACACCGGGGAGCTGTTTTTT
TRBV29-1,TRBJ1-2,-,-,CSVETREDGYTF,TGCAGCGTTGAAACCAGGGAGGACGGCTACACCTTC
TRBV7-8,TRBJ1-2,-,few,CASSLNTF,TGTGCCAGCAGCTTAAACACCTTC
TRBV5-1,TRBJ2-1,TRBD2,-,CASSSGLAEYNEQFF,TGCGCCAGCAGCTCGGGACTAGCGGAGTACAATGAGCAGTTCTTC
TRBV12-3/TRBV12-4,TRBJ1-2,-,few,CATLGTGSNYGYTF,TGTGCCACCCTTGGGACGGGGTCTAACTATGGCTACACCTTC
TRBV15,TRBJ1-2,-,many,CATSRKDSINYGYTF,TGTGCCACCAGCAGAAAGGACAGTATTAACTATGGCTACACCTTC
TRBV5-4,TRBJ2-3,-,many,CASSNQLDTDTQYF,TGTGCCAGCAGCAATCAGCTAGACACAGATACGCAGTATTTT
TRBV2,TRBJ2-2,TRBD2,many,CASSAVFSGRESGELFF,TGTGCCAGCAGTGCGGTGTTCAGCGGGAGGGAGTCCGGGGAGCTGTTTTTT
TRBV12-3/TRBV12-4,TRBJ2-1,TRBD2,few,CASSPPGRAYNEQFF,TGTGCCAGCAGCCCGCCGGGGAGGGCCTACAATGAGCAGTTCTTC
TRBV7-9,TRBJ2-7,-,many,CASSLGEQYF,TGTGCCAGCAGCTTGGGGGAGCAGTACTTC
TRBV27,TRBJ2-7,TRBD2,few,CASSFRTRIYEQYF,TGTGCCAGCAGTTTCCGGACTAGGATTTACGAGCAGTACTTC
TRBV2,TRBJ2-1,-,-,CASSGGRNEQFF,TGTGCCAGCAGTGGGGGGCGGAATGAGCAGTTCTTC
TRBV6-5,TRBJ2-7,TRBD2,many,CASSYSGTSGYYEQYF,TGTGCCAGCAGTTACTCCGGGACTAGCGGTTACTACGAGCAGTACTTC
TRBV5-5,TRBJ2-2,-,few,CASSLVELLITGELFF,TGTGCCAGCAGCTTGGTAGAACTTCTAATCACCGGGGAGCTGTTTTTT
TRBV27,TRBJ2-7,TRBD2,few,CASSLTGTSVNYEQYF,TGTGCCAGCAGTCTGACCGGGACTAGCGTAAACTACGAGCAGTACTTC
TRBV7-2,TRBJ2-2,-,once,CASSLLRGFGGHTGELFF,TGTGCCAGCAGCTTATTGAGGGGTTTTGGCGGGCATACCGGGGAGCTGTTTTTT